This is a list of T cell receptor beta chains from one sample in a study of blood T cells in healthy people across ages. MiXCR was run by TCRdb on the 5' RACE reads, yielding one entry per CDR3 protein. Of fewer than 2,000,000 distinct CDR3 sequences in the sample, roughly 32% are singletons; the top ten hold 10% to 12%. The specimen sequenced was blood. These receptors were obtained from a woman aged 30 to 39 in good health. The CDR3 runs from the conserved cysteine through the conserved F or W. D genes are given only for firm matches. Expanded clones get a size class; other rows say once, few or many, or leave the size out.

>many|TRBV12-3/TRBV12-4|NA|TRBJ2-5
CASSFAGLYQETQYF
TGTGCCAGCAGTTTCGCGGGATTGTACCAAGAGACCCAGTACTTC
>once|TRBV10-3|TRBD2|TRBJ2-5
CAISVGTELAGPETQYF
TGTGCCATCAGTGTTGGGACGGAACTAGCGGGCCCCGAGACCCAGTACTTC
>many|TRBV28|NA|TRBJ2-6
CASSLRGVGANVLTF
TGTGCCAGCAGCTTGAGAGGGGTAGGGGCCAACGTCCTGACTTTC
>few|TRBV28|NA|TRBJ1-5
CASSLRTTRDQPQHF
TGTGCCAGCAGTTTACGGACGACGCGGGATCAGCCCCAGCATTTT
>few|TRBV20-1|NA|TRBJ2-3
CSAGAHLGTRTDTQYF
TGCAGTGCCGGTGCACATCTTGGAACTCGCACAGATACGCAGTATTTT
>few|TRBV29-1|NA|TRBJ2-5
CSVGRGWKETQYF
TGCAGCGTGGGGAGGGGGTGGAAAGAGACCCAGTACTTC
>few|TRBV2|TRBD2|TRBJ2-3
CASSELAGGLDTQYF
TGTGCCAGCAGTGAACTAGCGGGGGGCCTAGATACGCAGTATTTT
>NA|TRBV27|TRBD1|TRBJ1-1
CASTLTGQGGTEAFF
TGTGCCAGCACTCTTACAGGACAGGGAGGGACTGAAGCTTTCTTT
>NA|TRBV13|NA|TRBJ2-6
CASRRAAGANVLTF
TGTGCCAGCAGGAGGGCAGCTGGGGCCAACGTCCTGACTTTC
>NA|TRBV4-1|TRBD2|TRBJ2-1
CASSRGTSRGDFEQFF
TGCGCCAGCAGCCGGGGGACTAGTAGGGGGGATTTTGAGCAGTTCTTC
>NA|TRBV6-1|TRBD1|TRBJ2-6
CASRLTGGYHTGANVLTF
TGTGCCAGCAGGCTGACAGGGGGCTATCATACTGGGGCCAACGTCCTGACTTTC
>NA|TRBV7-8|TRBD2|TRBJ2-7
CASSRLTSGGFYEQYF
TGTGCCAGCAGCCGGTTGACTAGCGGGGGATTCTACGAGCAGTACTTC
>NA|TRBV15|TRBD2|TRBJ2-3
CATSRPSGPSSTDTQYF
TGTGCCACCAGTCGTCCTAGCGGACCTTCTAGCACAGATACGCAGTATTTT
>NA|TRBV20-1|NA|TRBJ1-2
CSVGPLYGYTF
TGCAGTGTGGGTCCACTCTATGGCTACACCTTC
>many|TRBV20-1|NA|TRBJ2-5
CSARDRQGRETQYF
TGCAGTGCTAGAGATAGGCAGGGAAGGGAGACCCAGTACTTC
>NA|TRBV30|NA|TRBJ1-2
CAWGGTNYGYTF
TGTGCCTGGGGGGGGACAAACTATGGCTACACCTTC
>NA|TRBV7-3|NA|TRBJ2-7
CASSPVVHEQYF
TGTGCCAGCAGCCCGGTCGTCCACGAGCAGTACTTC
>NA|TRBV15|NA|TRBJ1-1
CATSRDPHSGTEAFF
TGTGCCACCAGCAGAGATCCTCACTCAGGAACTGAAGCTTTCTTT
>NA|TRBV28|TRBD2|TRBJ2-5
CASSFGGLAGQQETQYF
TGTGCCAGCAGTTTTGGTGGACTAGCGGGGCAACAAGAGACCCAGTACTTC
>NA|TRBV20-1|TRBD1|TRBJ2-7
CSARDRSKGAYEQYF
TGCAGTGCTAGAGATCGGTCGAAGGGGGCATACGAGCAGTACTTC
>few|TRBV10-3|TRBD2|TRBJ2-5
CAISDPGLAGIQETQYF
TGTGCCATCAGTGATCCCGGACTAGCGGGGATCCAGGAGACCCAGTACTTC
>NA|TRBV9|NA|TRBJ2-3
CASSVEAVTDTQYF
TGTGCCAGCAGCGTAGAAGCGGTCACAGATACGCAGTATTTT
>NA|TRBV20-1|NA|TRBJ1-1
CSARDRLAGGMNTEAFF
TGCAGTGCTAGAGACAGACTAGCGGGGGGGATGAACACTGAAGCTTTCTTT
>many|TRBV4-1|NA|TRBJ2-7
CASSHPSTGNYEQYF
TGCGCCAGCAGCCATCCCTCGACGGGAAACTACGAGCAGTACTTC
>NA|TRBV6-1|NA|TRBJ1-1
CASRNFGISGTEAFF
TGTGCCAGCAGGAATTTCGGTATTTCGGGGACTGAAGCTTTCTTT
>NA|TRBV11-2|TRBD1|TRBJ1-2
CASSSLPGQGGSDGYTF
TGTGCCAGCAGCTCACTCCCGGGACAGGGAGGTTCCGACGGCTACACCTTC
>many|TRBV28|TRBD1|TRBJ1-2
CASRGQANYGYTF
TGTGCCAGCAGGGGACAGGCTAACTATGGCTACACCTTC
>NA|TRBV6-1|TRBD2|TRBJ2-5
CASMAYGGGAGGVETQYF
TGTGCCAGCATGGCGTATGGCGGGGGGGCCGGTGGTGTGGAGACCCAGTACTTC
>once|TRBV27|NA|TRBJ1-2
CASSLRVSRGPATYGYTF
TGTGCCAGCAGTTTGAGGGTGAGCAGGGGACCGGCAACTTATGGCTACACCTTC
>few|TRBV24-1|TRBD1|TRBJ2-7
CATSDLGGQNVYEQYF
TGTGCCACCAGTGATTTGGGGGGACAGAATGTCTACGAGCAGTACTTC
>NA|TRBV7-2|TRBD1|TRBJ1-6
CASSRLPGQGNSPLHF
TGTGCCAGCAGCAGACTTCCGGGACAGGGAAATTCACCCCTCCACTTT
>NA|TRBV20-1|NA|TRBJ1-2
CSASEQLNYGYTF
TGCAGTGCTAGTGAGCAGCTTAACTATGGCTACACCTTC
>once|TRBV7-9|NA|TRBJ1-1
CASSFPRAGAPADTEAFF
TGTGCCAGCAGCTTCCCAAGGGCTGGGGCTCCAGCGGACACTGAAGCTTTCTTT
>few|TRBV12-3/TRBV12-4|NA|TRBJ1-4
CASSFRGGATNEKLFF
TGTGCCAGCAGTTTCCGAGGGGGTGCAACTAATGAAAAACTGTTTTTT
>NA|TRBV11-2|TRBD1|TRBJ2-7
CASSLDGTGTFFYEQYF
TGTGCCAGCAGCTTAGATGGGACAGGGACGTTTTTCTACGAGCAGTACTTC
>few|TRBV11-2|NA|TRBJ2-3
CASSPTGLWTDTQYF
TGTGCCAGCAGTCCTACAGGGTTATGGACAGATACGCAGTATTTT
>few|TRBV5-5|NA|TRBJ1-1
CASSPAGLVEAFF
TGTGCCAGCAGCCCAGCAGGGTTGGTTGAAGCTTTCTTT
>few|TRBV9|NA|TRBJ2-7
CASSVGGDTSYEQYF
TGTGCCAGCAGCGTAGGCGGGGACACTTCCTACGAGCAGTACTTC
>NA|TRBV15|NA|TRBJ1-1
CATSSYRGNGRTEAFF
TGTGCCACCAGCAGCTATCGGGGGAACGGCAGAACTGAAGCTTTCTTT
>NA|TRBV7-3|TRBD2|TRBJ2-3
CASSKLAEGTDTQYF
TGTGCCAGCAGCAAACTAGCGGAGGGCACAGATACGCAGTATTTT
>NA|TRBV28|TRBD1|TRBJ2-5
CASSLPGGGTGVNEQYF
TGTGCCAGCAGTTTACCAGGGGGGGGGACAGGGGTCAATGAGCAGTACTTC
>NA|TRBV20-1|NA|TRBJ2-1
CSASFDEQFF
TGCAGTGCTAGTTTCGATGAGCAGTTCTTC
>NA|TRBV2|TRBD2|TRBJ2-7
CASGRAGARPYEQYF
TGTGCCAGCGGACGAGCGGGAGCGCGCCCCTACGAGCAGTACTTC
>many|TRBV20-1|TRBD2|TRBJ2-1
CSARGTSGAYNEQFF
TGCAGTGCTAGAGGGACTAGCGGGGCTTACAATGAGCAGTTCTTC
>NA|TRBV12-3/TRBV12-4|NA|TRBJ2-1
CASRSGDIYSYNEQFF
TGTGCCAGCAGGTCCGGGGACATCTACTCCTACAATGAGCAGTTCTTC
>NA|TRBV18|NA|TRBJ1-2
CASTLEGRYGYTF
TGTGCCAGCACCCTGGAAGGGCGGTATGGCTACACCTTC
>few|TRBV7-3|TRBD1|TRBJ2-3
CASSPDRTGSDTQYF
TGTGCCAGCAGCCCAGACCGGACAGGATCAGATACGCAGTATTTT
>NA|TRBV6-5|TRBD2|TRBJ2-2
CASSYPGLAATRELFF
TGTGCCAGCAGTTACCCGGGACTAGCGGCTACCCGGGAGCTGTTTTTT
>few|TRBV28|TRBD1|TRBJ1-1
CAIQGRSEAFF
TGTGCCATACAGGGGAGGTCAGAAGCTTTCTTT
>few|TRBV7-9|TRBD1|TRBJ2-7
CASSLAAGTGAAEQYF
TGTGCCAGCAGCTTAGCCGCCGGGACAGGTGCAGCCGAGCAGTACTTC
>few|TRBV7-3|TRBD2|TRBJ2-7
CASSPLPPAGGIYEQYF
TGTGCCAGCAGCCCCCTCCCTCCAGCGGGAGGAATTTACGAGCAGTACTTC
>few|TRBV7-3|NA|TRBJ2-3
CASRLDTYTDTQYF
TGTGCCAGTAGACTAGATACCTACACAGATACGCAGTATTTT